This T cell receptor beta chain was sequenced in a study of blood T cell repertoires in COVID-19. Study details: The United States, Italy and Spain were the sources of the acute and convalescent COVID-19 samples.

Unmatched junction bases numbered 7, after V lost 3 bases and J lost 5 bases. The CDR3 covers 15 residues. The germline V gene encodes CDR1 KGHSH and CDR2 LQKENI. The data were produced by immunoSEQ multiplex PCR, yet TCRdb's version contains in-frame clones alone and is incomplete. Of 250,000 or so clones listed, more than 75% are singletons. Sequencing input: PBMCs or T cells enriched from blood (not recorded which). The sequence was obtained from a woman aged 18-30 years who had recovered from COVID-19. The chain recombines TRBV18 with TRBJ1-3; 7 nucleotides agree with TRBD1. CDR3 DNA sequence: TGTGCCAGCTCACCTGAAATGGGACAGCGAAACACCATATATTTT. Its protein is CASSPEMGQRNTIYF.